A single sample gave rise to the 5 T cell receptor beta chains below, sequenced in a study of CD8 T cells in ankylosing spondylitis. For these TCRs, the target antigens are not known. TCRdb independently ran MiXCR on the 5' RACE reads; one entry per CDR3 protein. The sample comprises fewer than 500,000 distinct CDR3 sequences, more than 25% of which are singletons, and about 1% rests with the top ten. Study findings and constraints: Characteristic, it appeared, of ankylosing spondylitis blood was a TCR beta motif of about eight highly homologous variants.

The sample consisted of blood, either unsorted or a sorted T cell fraction (not recorded which). These receptors were taken from a male donor with ankylosing spondylitis.

This chain joins TRBV19 and TRBJ2-1; TRBD2 aligns across 9 bases. CDR3 length: 15 amino acids. CDR1 LNHDA and CDR2 SQIVND come from the germline V gene (reference sequence). With V trimmed by 3 bases and J by 15 bases, 15 bases remained unmatched. The chain's CDR3 is CASSMDRLAGGPLFF. The CDR3 DNA reads as TGTGCCAGTAGTATGGATCGACTGGCGGGAGGGCCTCTGTTCTTC. Full variable domain (rest looked up from reference TRBV19 and TRBJ2-1): DGGITQSPKYLFRKEGQNVTLSCEQNLNHDAMYWYRQDPGQGLRLIYYSQIVNDFQKGDIAEGYSVSREKKESFPLTVTSAQKNPTAFYLCASSMDRLAGGPLFFGPGTRLTVL.

The V gene is TRBV30, the J gene TRBJ1-1; no clear D gene. Germline V gene sequence: CDR1 GTSNPN, CDR2 SVGIG (reference sequence). There are 13 residues in the CDR3. V shed 0 bases and J shed 5 bases, with 10 bases lying between them. CDR3 DNA: TGTGCCTGGAGTGTTGAAGGTAAAACTGAAGCTTTCTTT. Translated, it gives CAWSVEGKTEAFF.

This chain links TRBV20-1 with TRBJ2-1; 14 nucleotides line up with TRBD2. The CDR3 has 18 amino acids. Per the germline V gene, CDR1 is DFQATT and CDR2 is SNEGSKA (reference sequence). J was trimmed by 4 bases and V by 5 bases; bases with no gene match: 13. CDR3 sequence: CSAPQMGTSGSRYNEQFF. The CDR3 nucleotides read TGCAGTGCTCCTCAGATGGGGACTAGCGGGAGCCGGTACAATGAGCAGTTCTTC.

This clonotype was recorded a few times. J is TRBJ2-1 and V is TRBV10-3, with D perhaps matching TRBD2 (6 bases). Germline V gene data show CDR1 as ENHRY and CDR2 as SYGVKD. This CDR3 spans 15 amino acids. V dropped 8 bases and J dropped 1 base, with 15 bases sitting between them. CDR3 region: CAILRGEASYNEQFF. CDR3 DNA: TGTGCCATCCTCCGAGGGGAGGCATCCTACAATGAGCAGTTCTTC.

This clonotype was seen only a few times. This chain uses TRBV11-2 with TRBJ1-5; TRBD1 matches at 7 bases. Per the germline V gene, CDR1 is SGHAT and CDR2 is FQNNGV. The V gene end was trimmed by 0 bases and the J gene end by 7 bases; junction bases not matched to a gene: 12. CDR3 size: 17 residues. CDR3 in DNA: TGTGCCAGCAGCTTAGATCCCCGACAGGGCAGGTCGCAGCCCCAGCATTTT. Its protein product is CASSLDPRQGRSQPQHF.